The entry below describes one TCR beta chain. Assay: immunoSEQ multiplex PCR; the TCRdb copy retains only in-frame clones and omits some. The sample records tens of thousands of clones, over 80% being singletons. CDR3 size: 13 residues. V lost 8 bases to trimming and J lost 9 bases; unmatched junction nucleotides: 8. The data belong to a study of blood T cell repertoires in COVID-19. Study information: Researchers got acute and convalescent COVID-19 samples from the United States, Italy and Spain. T cells, B-cell-depleted T cells, or PBMCs supplied cDNA or gDNA.

Material: peripheral blood. This TCR was recovered from a woman older than 75 with acute or convalescent COVID-19. This chain joins TRBV12-3 or TRBV12-4 and TRBJ2-1, with TRBD2 identical over 9 bases. CDR3: CASGIAGAIEQFF. In DNA, the CDR3 is TGTGCCAGCGGGATAGCGGGGGCCATTGAGCAGTTCTTC.